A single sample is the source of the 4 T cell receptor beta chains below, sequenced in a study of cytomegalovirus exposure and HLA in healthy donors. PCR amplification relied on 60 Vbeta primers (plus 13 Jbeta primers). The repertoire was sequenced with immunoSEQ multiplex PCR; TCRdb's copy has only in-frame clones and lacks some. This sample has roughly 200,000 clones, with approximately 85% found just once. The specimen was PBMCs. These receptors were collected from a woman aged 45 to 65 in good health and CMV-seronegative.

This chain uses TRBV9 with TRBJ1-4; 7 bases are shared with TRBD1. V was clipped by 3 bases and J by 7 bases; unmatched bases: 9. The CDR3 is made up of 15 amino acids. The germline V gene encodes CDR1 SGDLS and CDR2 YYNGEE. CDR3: CASSAATGLGEKLFF. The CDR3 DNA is TGTGCCAGCAGCGCCGCGACAGGGTTGGGTGAAAAACTGTTTTTT. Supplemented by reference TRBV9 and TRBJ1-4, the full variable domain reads DSGVTQTPKHLITATGQRVTLRCSPRSGDLSVYWYQQSLDQGLQFLIQYYNGEERAKGNILERFSAQQFPDLHSELNLSSLELGDSALYFCASSAATGLGEKLFFGSGTQLSVL.

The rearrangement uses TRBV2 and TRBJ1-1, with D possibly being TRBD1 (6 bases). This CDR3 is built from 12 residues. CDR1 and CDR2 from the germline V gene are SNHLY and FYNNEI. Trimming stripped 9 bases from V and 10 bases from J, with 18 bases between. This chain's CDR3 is CASGGGGWGAFF. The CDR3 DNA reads TGTGCCAGTGGAGGGGGGGGCTGGGGAGCTTTCTTT.

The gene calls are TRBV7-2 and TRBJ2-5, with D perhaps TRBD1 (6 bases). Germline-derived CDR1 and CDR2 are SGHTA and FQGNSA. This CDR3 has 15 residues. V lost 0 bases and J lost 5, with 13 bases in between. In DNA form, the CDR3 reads TGTGCCAGCAGCTTAGCGGTTACAGGGATGGAGACCCAGTACTTC. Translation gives CASSLAVTGMETQYF.

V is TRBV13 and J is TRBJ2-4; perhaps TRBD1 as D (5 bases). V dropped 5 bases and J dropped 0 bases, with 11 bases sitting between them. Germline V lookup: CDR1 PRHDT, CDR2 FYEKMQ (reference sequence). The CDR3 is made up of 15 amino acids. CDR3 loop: CASSARQLAKNIQYF. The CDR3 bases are TGTGCCAGCAGCGCGCGACAGCTAGCCAAAAACATTCAGTACTTC.